These 14 T cell receptor beta chains share one sample of origin, sequenced in a study of immune cell composition in non-small cell lung cancer. Sequencing used immunoSEQ multiplex PCR; TCRdb keeps in-frame clones, though not all of them. In the table there are about 7,000 clones, around 75% of which are singletons. The sample was lung tumor tissue. The receptors shown here come from a human donor with non-small cell lung cancer.

The rearrangement links TRBV9 to TRBJ1-2, with a weak D call TRBD1 (6 bases). The CDR3 contains 14 residues. Germline CDR1 SGDLS, CDR2 YYNGEE. The V gene lost 3 bases and the J gene lost 7 bases, with 16 bases spanning the gap. CDR3 DNA: TGTGCCAGCAGCGAGGGAGGGGGAGCCGGTGGCTACACCTTC. Translation gives CASSEGGGAGGYTF. Full variable domain (outside the CDR3, taken from reference TRBV9 and TRBJ1-2): DSGVTQTPKHLITATGQRVTLRCSPRSGDLSVYWYQQSLDQGLQFLIQYYNGEERAKGNILERFSAQQFPDLHSELNLSSLELGDSALYFCASSEGGGAGGYTFGSGTRLTVV.

This rearrangement joins TRBV4-2 to TRBJ1-2; D perhaps matches TRBD1 (6 bases). This CDR3 is built from 16 residues. Germline-derived CDR1 and CDR2 are LGHNA and YNFKEQ. Trimming stripped 0 bases from V and 3 bases from J, with 14 bases between. The CDR3 DNA reads as TGTGCCAGCAGCCAAGATCTCGACAGGATATACTATGGCTACACCTTC. Protein: CASSQDLDRIYYGYTF.

The chain has TRBV4-3 and TRBJ2-2; TRBD1 might be the D (6 bases). V shed 0 bases and J shed 3 bases, with 11 bases lying between them. The CDR3 covers 16 residues. Looked up from germline, CDR1 is LGHNA and CDR2 is YSLEER. In DNA, the CDR3 is TGCGCCAGCAGCCAAGATCAAGGGGGACACACCGGGGAGCTGTTTTTT. Translating gives CASSQDQGGHTGELFF.

The J gene is TRBJ2-3, the V gene TRBV5-6; a weak D match, TRBD1 (8 bases). Looked up from germline, CDR1 is SGHDT and CDR2 is YYEEEE. This CDR3 is built from 15 residues. V was shortened by 5 bases and J by 4 bases, with 17 bases between the two germline ends. The CDR3, as DNA: TGTGCCAGCAGTTCGACAGGGGCGGGGGCAGATACGCAGTATTTT. It codes for CASSSTGAGADTQYF.

This clone has only one observation. This rearrangement joins TRBV30 to TRBJ2-1, with TRBD1 matching 7 bases. Germline V gene lookup returns CDR1 GTSNPN and CDR2 SVGIG (reference sequence). The V and J ends lost 2 bases and 6 bases, in that order; junction bases with no gene match: 7. This CDR3 has 14 residues. The CDR3 sequence: CAWSSLGTANEQFF. The CDR3 DNA reads as TGTGCCTGGAGTTCCCTCGGGACAGCCAATGAGCAGTTCTTC.

The rearrangement joins TRBV7-3 to TRBJ2-1; 12 bases fit TRBD2. CDR3 length equals 17 residues. CDR1 and CDR2 (germline): SGHTA, FQGTGA. With V trimmed by 5 bases and J by 3 bases, 8 bases remained unmatched. Here the CDR3 reads CASSRLAGGPIYNEQFF. In nucleotides, the CDR3 is TGTGCCAGCAGCCGGCTAGCGGGAGGGCCGATCTACAATGAGCAGTTCTTC. The whole variable domain, filled in from reference TRBV7-3 and TRBJ2-1, reads GAGVSQTPSNKVTEKGKYVELRCDPISGHTALYWYRQSLGQGPEFLIYFQGTGAADDSGLPNDRFFAVRPEGSVSTLKIQRTERGDSAVYLCASSRLAGGPIYNEQFFGPGTRLTVL.

The J gene is TRBJ1-5, the V gene TRBV23-1, with a tentative D call TRBD1 (5 bases). TRBV23-1 is flagged as an ORF with uncertain function. This CDR3 spans 18 amino acids. Trimming stripped 6 bases from V and 2 bases from J, with 23 bases between. CDR3 protein: CASSLGRGGTVGNQPQHF. DNA of the CDR3: TGCGCCAGCAGCCTGGGGCGGGGAGGGACGGTGGGCAATCAGCCCCAGCATTTT.

This chain joins TRBV9 and TRBJ2-1; 8 bases fit TRBD1. This CDR3 has 16 residues. CDR1 SGDLS and CDR2 YYNGEE come from the germline V gene. After removal of 0 bases from V and 4 bases from J, the junction contained 6 bases not matched to a gene. The CDR3 DNA sequence: TGTGCCAGCAGCGTAGCTACCACAGGGGGGTACAATGAGCAGTTCTTC. Translating gives CASSVATTGGYNEQFF.

This clone qualifies as medium-sized (0.01 to 0.1%). V usage is TRBV29-1 and J usage is TRBJ2-3, with 8 nucleotides matching TRBD2. The ends lost 6 bases at V and 2 bases at J; junction bases unmatched: 10. CDR3 size: 15 residues. Germline CDR1 and CDR2: SQVTM and ANQGSEA. CDR3 residues: CSVDGLAVNTDTQYF. CDR3 DNA: TGCAGCGTGGACGGACTAGCAGTTAACACAGATACGCAGTATTTT.

The chain uses TRBV9 and TRBJ1-6; 9 bases map to TRBD1. V dropped 3 bases and J dropped 7; count of bases not matched to a gene: 11. Germline V gene data show CDR1 as SGDLS and CDR2 as YYNGEE. The CDR3 loop spans 17 amino acids. CDR3 amino acids: CASSAGGGQGGNSPLHF. Here the CDR3 DNA reads TGTGCCAGCAGCGCCGGGGGGGGACAGGGAGGCAATTCACCCCTCCACTTT.

V is TRBV5-6 and J is TRBJ2-1; 10 bases map to TRBD2. The V gene end was trimmed by 4 bases and the J gene end by 10 bases; junction bases not matched to a gene: 2. Germline CDR1 reads SGHDT; CDR2 reads YYEEEE. The CDR3 is 12 amino acids. The CDR3 DNA is TGTGCCAGCAGCGCGGGACTAGCGGAGCAGTTCTTC. Translating it yields CASSAGLAEQFF. The full variable domain, completed using reference TRBV5-6 and TRBJ2-1, is DAGVTQSPTHLIKTRGQQVTLRCSPKSGHDTVSWYQQALGQGPQFIFQYYEEEERQRGNFPDRFSGHQFPNYSSELNVNALLLGDSALYLCASSAGLAEQFFGPGTRLTVL.

The chain recombines TRBV5-4 with TRBJ2-3; no definite D call. Germline CDR1 reads SGHNT; CDR2 reads YYREEE (reference sequence). The CDR3 contains 12 residues. The V end was cut by 5 bases, the J end by 3 bases, with 7 bases between. The chain's CDR3 is CASSADTDTQYF. The CDR3 coding sequence is TGTGCCAGCAGTGCAGATACAGATACGCAGTATTTT.

This clone was recorded only once. CDR3 DNA sequence: TGTGCCAGCAGCTTAGCCGGGGCGGGAGGATCCTACGAGCAGTACTTC. The encoded protein is CASSLAGAGGSYEQYF. The gene calls are TRBV11-1 and TRBJ2-7, with TRBD2 matching 8 bases. V lost 0 bases and J lost 1; bases outside the gene matches: 5. Germline V gene sequence: CDR1 SGHAT, CDR2 FQDESV (reference sequence). The CDR3 has 16 residues.

J is TRBJ1-5 and V is TRBV19; TRBD1 aligns across 9 bases. Germline trimming cut 6 bases from V and 6 bases from J; bases unmatched to any gene: 3. The CDR3 loop spans 13 amino acids. Looked up from germline, CDR1 is LNHDA and CDR2 is SQIVND (reference sequence). The CDR3 sequence is CASRGQGGQPQHF. The DNA for the CDR3 is TGTGCCAGTAGGGGACAGGGAGGTCAGCCCCAGCATTTT.